A selection of T cell receptor beta chains follows, all from one sample in a study of T-cell reconstitution after alpha-beta-depleted transplantation in children. TCRdb reprocessed the PCR reads with MiXCR, giving one entry per CDR3 protein. The sample carries 700,000 to 850,000 distinct CDR3 sequences, approximately 15% recorded once. The input for sequencing was PBMCs, mostly from graft donor cells, taken 360 days after TCRalphabeta/CD19-depleted stem cell transplant. Receptor source: a male patient younger than 18 who had a stem cell transplant for acute lymphoblastic leukemia, so the T cells may come from the graft donor. The CDR3 runs from the conserved cysteine through the conserved F or W. A D gene is named only where the DNA matches it firmly. Only some rows state a clone size, as once, few, many or a class for expanded clones.

NA | NA | TRBJ2-5 | TRBV7-9 | 13 | TGTGCCAGCAGCTTTTTGGGGTGGGAGACCCAGTACTTC | CASSFLGWETQYF
many | NA | TRBJ2-1 | TRBV5-1 | 12 | TGCGCCAGCAGCTTGGACGACAATGAGCAGTTCTTC | CASSLDDNEQFF
few | NA | TRBJ1-1 | TRBV7-8 | 16 | TGTGCCAGCAGCTTAGGGGACTTAACCCCGAACACTGAAGCTTTCTTT | CASSLGDLTPNTEAFF
many | TRBD1 | TRBJ2-7 | TRBV6-5 | 14 | TGTGCCAGCAGTTACGGGGACAGGGCTTCCGAGCAGTACTTC | CASSYGDRASEQYF
many | NA | TRBJ2-5 | TRBV12-3/TRBV12-4 | 14 | TGTGCCAGCAGTGCGGGACTCCGGGGAGAGACCCAGTACTTC | CASSAGLRGETQYF
NA | TRBD1 | TRBJ1-2 | TRBV15 | 16 | TGTGCCACCAGTGGAGGCCGGGCAGGGGGTAACTATGGCTACACCTTC | CATSGGRAGGNYGYTF
NA | NA | TRBJ2-5 | TRBV2 | 14 | TGTGCCAGCAGTGAACCAGGGCTGGAGGAGACCCAGTACTTC | CASSEPGLEETQYF
few | TRBD2 | TRBJ2-7 | TRBV4-1 | 16 | TGCGCCAGCAGCCGCGGACTAGCGGGATCCTCCTACGAGCAGTACTTC | CASSRGLAGSSYEQYF
NA | NA | TRBJ2-3 | TRBV24-1 | 16 | TGTGCCACCAGTGACGGCAGGGGAGTGAGCACAGATACGCAGTATTTT | CATSDGRGVSTDTQYF
many | TRBD2 | TRBJ2-3 | TRBV5-1 | 15 | TGCGCCAGCAGGTTGACTAGCGGGATTACGGATACGCAGTATTTT | CASRLTSGITDTQYF
NA | NA | TRBJ2-1 | TRBV20-1 | 16 | TGCTGTGCTAGAGGTGGGGGTCAGTTCTTCGGCAATGAGCAGTTCTTC | CCARGGGQFFGNEQFF
few | TRBD2 | TRBJ2-2 | TRBV10-2 | 15 | TGCGCCAGCAGTGAGTCGGGACTAGCGTTCGGGGAGCTGTTTTTT | CASSESGLAFGELFF
few | TRBD1 | TRBJ1-2 | TRBV4-1 | 16 | TGCGCCAGCAGCCAAGATGCGGACAGGGAATTATATGGCTACACCTTC | CASSQDADRELYGYTF
NA | NA | TRBJ2-2 | TRBV12-3/TRBV12-4 | 15 | TGTGCCAGCAGTGACGGGTTATCGAACACCGGGGAGCTGTTTTTT | CASSDGLSNTGELFF
NA | TRBD1 | TRBJ2-1 | TRBV27 | 15 | TGTGCCAGCAGCTCAGACAGGGGGCGATACAATGAGCAGTTCTTC | CASSSDRGRYNEQFF
NA | TRBD1 | TRBJ1-2 | TRBV29-1 | 12 | TGCAGCGTTGAAGGGGCAGGGGGTGGCTACACCTTC | CSVEGAGGGYTF